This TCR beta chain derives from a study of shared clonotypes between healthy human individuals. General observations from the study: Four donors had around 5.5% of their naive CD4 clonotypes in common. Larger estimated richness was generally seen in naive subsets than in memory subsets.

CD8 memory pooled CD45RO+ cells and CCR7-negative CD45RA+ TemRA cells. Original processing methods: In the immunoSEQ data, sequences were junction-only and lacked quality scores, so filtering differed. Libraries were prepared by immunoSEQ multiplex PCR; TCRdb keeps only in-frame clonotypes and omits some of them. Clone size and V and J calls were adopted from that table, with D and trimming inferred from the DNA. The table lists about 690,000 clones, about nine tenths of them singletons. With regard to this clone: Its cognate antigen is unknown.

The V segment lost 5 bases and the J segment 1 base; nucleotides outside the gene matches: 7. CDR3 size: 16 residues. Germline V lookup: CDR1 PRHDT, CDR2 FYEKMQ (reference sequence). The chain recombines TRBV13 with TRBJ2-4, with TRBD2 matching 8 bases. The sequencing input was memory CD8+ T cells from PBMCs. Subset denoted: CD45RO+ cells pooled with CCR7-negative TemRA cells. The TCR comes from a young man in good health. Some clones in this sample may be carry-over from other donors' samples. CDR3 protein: CASSTSTSEAKNIQYF. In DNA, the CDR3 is TGTGCCAGCAGCACCTCGACTAGCGAGGCCAAAAACATTCAGTACTTC.